This TCR beta chain was found in a study of T cell responses to AZD1222 COVID-19 vaccine. Study results and caveats: Most donors were white British and more were female, and clonal diversity was possibly underestimated. The peak T cell response came first, and repertoires were sampled only after it.

Produced via immunoSEQ multiplex PCR; TCRdb's table is partial and in-frame only. The sample shows 150,000 to 200,000 clones, roughly 94% of them seen only once. Second-dose groups at about 4 or about 12 weeks were pooled. In the case of this clone: Antigen specificity is unknown.

CDR1 is GTSNPN and CDR2 is SVGIG in the germline V gene (reference sequence). The CDR3 length is 12 residues. The V gene lost 1 base and the J gene lost 8 bases, with 11 bases spanning the gap. This sample comprised peripheral blood, obtained 28 days after the second AZD1222 dose. The chain links TRBV30 to TRBJ1-1; D gene uncertain. The clonotype comes from an adult who received the AZD1222 COVID-19 vaccine. This CDR3 reads CAWSGIRVEAFF. As DNA, the CDR3 is TGTGCCTGGAGTGGTATTCGGGTAGAAGCTTTCTTT.